Following are 20 T cell receptor beta chains from one sample sequenced in a study of human T cells and chemical hapten exposure. As for time point: patch test 3, about 24 weeks after DPC sensitization. Treatment of the sample: therapeutic diphenylcyclopropenone sensitization with weekly scalp DPC. From the RACE reads, TCRdb called clonotypes with MiXCR, one entry per CDR3 protein. The table has 150,000 to 200,000 distinct CDR3 sequences, around 25% seen once. The source was whole blood, collected in connection with sensitization to the hapten diphenylcyclopropenone (DPC). These receptors all come from a woman in her 40s with alopecia areata. Some clones in this sample may be carry-over from other donors' samples.

This chain connects TRBV6-5 to TRBJ1-1; no clear D gene. Trimming removed 0 bases from V and 5 bases from J, with 13 bases in between. The CDR3 is 15 residues long. CDR1 is MNHEY, CDR2 SVGAGI, per germline. CDR3 DNA sequence: TGTGCCAGCAGTTACTCGAAAGGCACGGGAACTGAAGCTTTCTTT. As protein: CASSYSKGTGTEAFF.

This clonotype was picked up a small number of times. The genes are TRBV20-1 and TRBJ2-7; D is uncertain. V shed 3 bases and J shed 6 bases, with 15 bases lying between them. The CDR3 covers 13 residues. Germline lookup yields CDR1 DFQATT and CDR2 SNEGSKA (reference sequence). In nucleotides, the CDR3 is TGCAGTGCTAGCATCCGCCGCAAAACCGAGCAGTACTTC. Translation gives CSASIRRKTEQYF.

This clonotype was seen a few times. The chain carries TRBV7-2 and TRBJ1-2; 9 bases are a match to TRBD1. The CDR3 consists of 15 residues. Looked up from germline, CDR1 is SGHTA and CDR2 is FQGNSA. V trimming: 5 bases; J trimming: 4 bases; junction bases outside the gene matches: 8. DNA for the CDR3: TGTGCCAGCAGCCTGGGACAGGGAGGCTTCTATGGCTACACCTTC. This sequence encodes CASSLGQGGFYGYTF.

The V and J genes are TRBV6-2 or TRBV6-3 and TRBJ1-1; 7 positions match TRBD1. J was trimmed by 5 bases and V by 5 bases; bases with no gene match: 8. Germline V gives CDR1 MNHEY, CDR2 SVGEGT. This CDR3 has 14 amino acids. CDR3 sequence reads: CASSHRDSWTEAFF. The CDR3 DNA reads TGTGCCAGCAGTCACAGGGACAGTTGGACTGAAGCTTTCTTT.

The chain combines TRBV4-3 with TRBJ1-3; D ambiguous. The CDR3 runs 15 residues. Germline V gives CDR1 LGHNA, CDR2 YSLEER. V was cut by 4 bases and J by 1 base, with 11 bases left in between. DNA for the CDR3: TGCGCCAGCAGCCTCCTACCAGGTTCTGGAAACACCATATATTTT. The encoded protein is CASSLLPGSGNTIYF.

The chain combines TRBV29-1 with TRBJ2-3; 7 nucleotides line up with TRBD1. The V segment lost 6 bases and the J segment 1 base; nucleotides outside the gene matches: 4. The CDR3 sequence is 13 residues long. Germline-derived CDR1 and CDR2 are SQVTM and ANQGSEA. The CDR3 nucleotides read TGCAGCGTCGATGACAGGGGCACAGATACGCAGTATTTT. It codes for CSVDDRGTDTQYF.

The chain's CDR3 is CSVRVAGNTIYF. CDR3 coding DNA: TGCAGCGTTAGGGTGGCTGGAAACACCATATATTTT. The J gene is TRBJ1-3, the V gene TRBV29-1; D is uncertain. This CDR3 has 12 residues. Germline CDR1 is SQVTM and CDR2 is ANQGSEA. Trimming removed 5 bases at V and 2 bases at J, with 7 bases between. Variable domain in full (rest from reference TRBV29-1 and TRBJ1-3): SAVISQKPSRDICQRGTSLTIQCQVDSQVTMMFWYRQQPGQSLTLIATANQGSEATYESGFVIDKFPISRPNLTFSTLTVSNMSPEDSSIYLCSVRVAGNTIYFGEGSWLTVV.

The chain employs TRBV4-1 and TRBJ1-2; D may be TRBD1 (5 bases). Between the trimmed V and J ends, which lost 0 bases and 4 bases, there was a span of 18 bases. CDR3 length: 17 amino acids. Germline loops: CDR1 MGHRA, CDR2 YSYEKL. The CDR3 sequence: CASSQDEQGPSGYGYTF. The CDR3 bases are TGCGCCAGCAGCCAAGACGAGCAGGGACCTTCTGGCTATGGCTACACCTTC.

The rearrangement uses TRBV7-6 and TRBJ2-2; D possibly matches TRBD1 or TRBD2 (5 bases each). This CDR3 spans 13 amino acids. Trimming cost V 6 bases and J 6 bases, with 11 bases left between them. Looked up from germline, CDR1 is SGHVS and CDR2 is FNYEAQ. DNA for the CDR3: TGTGCCAGCAGTCCACTAGGGGCCGGGGAGCTGTTTTTT. It encodes CASSPLGAGELFF.

The rearrangement uses TRBV11-2 and TRBJ2-2; possible D gene TRBD2, 7 bases. The CDR3 loop spans 15 amino acids. The V end lost 6 bases, the J end lost 4 bases, and 15 bases lay between the germline ends. Looked up from germline, CDR1 is SGHAT and CDR2 is FQNNGV. CDR3 in amino acids: CASRWRGGSTGELFF. DNA of the CDR3: TGTGCCAGCAGATGGAGGGGGGGATCCACCGGGGAGCTGTTTTTT. Using reference TRBV11-2 and TRBJ2-2 for the parts outside the CDR3, the full variable domain is EAGVAQSPRYKIIEKRQSVAFWCNPISGHATLYWYQQILGQGPKLLIQFQNNGVVDDSQLPKDRFSAERLKGVDSTLKIQPAKLEDSAVYLCASRWRGGSTGELFFGEGSRLTVL.

The CDR3 loop reads CASRVFQAFF. CDR3 nucleotides: TGTGCCAGCAGAGTCTTCCAAGCTTTCTTT. The chain is built from TRBV6-5 and TRBJ1-1, with unresolved D. Germline values: CDR1 MNHEY, CDR2 SVGAGI. Trimming cost V 6 bases and J 9 bases, with 8 bases left between them. The CDR3 is made up of 10 amino acids.

This chain joins TRBV18 and TRBJ2-7, with 8 bases lining up with TRBD1. The V gene end was trimmed by 3 bases and the J gene end by 6 bases; junction bases not matched to a gene: 7. The length of the CDR3 is 14 residues. Looked up from germline, CDR1 is KGHSH and CDR2 is LQKENI. For the CDR3, the DNA is TGTGCCAGCTCACCGGGACAGGTCATACTCGAGCAGTACTTC. Residues: CASSPGQVILEQYF.

This clonotype has only a few counts. The V gene is TRBV5-1, the J gene TRBJ1-4; TRBD1 aligns across 9 bases. The germline CDR1 and CDR2 sequences are SGHRS and YFSETQ. The CDR3 is made up of 14 amino acids. V lost 0 bases to trimming and J lost 8 bases; unmatched junction nucleotides: 2. CDR3 sequence reads: CASSLGQGGEKLFF. Written as DNA, the CDR3 is TGCGCCAGCAGCTTGGGACAGGGGGGCGAAAAACTGTTTTTT.

The sample holds a few counts of this clonotype. This sequence joins TRBV24-1 and TRBJ1-3; 10 bases align to TRBD1. The germline V gene encodes CDR1 KGHDR and CDR2 SFDVKD. The V and J ends lost 7 bases and 3 bases, in that order; junction bases with no gene match: 14. This CDR3 is 18 amino acids long. CDR3 region: CATRRGAGDRGGGNTIYF. CDR3 in DNA: TGTGCCACCAGACGAGGAGCCGGGGACAGGGGTGGTGGAAACACCATATATTTT.

This clonotype appeared a few times. CDR3 coding DNA: TGCAGCGTGGGGGAGGAAACCCTCCACAATGAGCAGTTCTTC. Translation: CSVGEETLHNEQFF. The chain joins TRBV29-1 to TRBJ2-1; a possible D gene is TRBD2 (6 bases). V shed 6 bases and J shed 5 bases, with 17 bases lying between them. CDR1 SQVTM and CDR2 ANQGSEA come from the germline V gene. The CDR3 is made up of 14 amino acids.

The gene calls are TRBV7-2 and TRBJ2-4; D gene unclear. The germline gives CDR1 SGHTA, CDR2 FQGNSA. The CDR3 covers 15 residues. V was trimmed by 3 bases and J by 2 bases, leaving 11 bases between them. The CDR3 loop reads CASSLRGSTKNIQYF. The DNA for the CDR3 is TGTGCCAGCAGCTTGAGAGGCTCAACCAAAAACATTCAGTACTTC. Filled out from reference TRBV7-2 and TRBJ2-4, the complete variable domain reads GAGVSQSPSNKVTEKGKDVELRCDPISGHTALYWYRQSLGQGLEFLIYFQGNSAPDKSGLPSDRFSAERTGGSVSTLTIQRTQQEDSAVYLCASSLRGSTKNIQYFGAGTRLSVL.

This clonotype was counted only a few times. The genes are TRBV27 and TRBJ2-7; either TRBD1 or TRBD2 may fit D (5 bases each). V was cut by 5 bases and J by 1 base, with 33 bases left in between. The CDR3 is made up of 21 amino acids. Germline V lookup: CDR1 MNHEY, CDR2 SMNVEV (reference sequence). The CDR3 DNA is TGTGCCAGCAGTGAGTCACCACTACGGGGCCCTTCAAAAACGTTTTCCTACGAGCAGTACTTC. Protein sequence: CASSESPLRGPSKTFSYEQYF.

This clonotype has a count of ten or more. The V call is TRBV27, the J call TRBJ2-1, with 9 positions matching TRBD2. The CDR3 covers 15 residues. Germline V lookup: CDR1 MNHEY, CDR2 SMNVEV (reference sequence). J gave up 3 bases and V 7 bases, and 7 bases lay outside the gene matches. CDR3 sequence reads: CASIPASGNYNEQFF. In nucleotides, the CDR3 is TGTGCCAGCATCCCGGCTAGCGGGAACTACAATGAGCAGTTCTTC.

This clonotype was found a few times. The rearrangement joins TRBV12-3 or TRBV12-4 to TRBJ2-3; D possibly corresponds to TRBD2 (5 bases). V dropped 3 bases and J dropped 1 base, with 11 bases sitting between them. This CDR3 has 15 amino acids. CDR3 amino acids: CASSFIWGGTDTQYF. The CDR3 DNA reads as TGTGCCAGCAGTTTCATCTGGGGAGGCACAGATACGCAGTATTTT.

The chain uses TRBV5-1 and TRBJ2-1; 9 positions agree with TRBD2. Germline trimming cut 4 bases from V and 7 bases from J; bases unmatched to any gene: 12. In germline, CDR1 is SGHRS, CDR2 YFSETQ. This CDR3 is 16 amino acids long. CDR3 sequence (DNA): TGCGCCAGCAGCCCTATAGCGGGAGTTGACGGAAATGAGCAGTTCTTC. Amino acid sequence: CASSPIAGVDGNEQFF.